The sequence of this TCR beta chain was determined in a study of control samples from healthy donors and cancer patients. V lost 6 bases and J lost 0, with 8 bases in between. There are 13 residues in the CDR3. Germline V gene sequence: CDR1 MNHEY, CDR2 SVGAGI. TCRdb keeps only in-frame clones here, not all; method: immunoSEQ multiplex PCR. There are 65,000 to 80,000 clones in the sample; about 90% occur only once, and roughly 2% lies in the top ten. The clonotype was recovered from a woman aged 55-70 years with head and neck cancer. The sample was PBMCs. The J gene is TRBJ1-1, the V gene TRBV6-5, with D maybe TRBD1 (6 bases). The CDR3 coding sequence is TGTGCCAGCAGCACAGGGTTGAACACTGAAGCTTTCTTT. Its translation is CASSTGLNTEAFF.